This T cell receptor beta chain was recovered during a study of blood T cell repertoires in COVID-19. For the study at large: Specimens from acute and convalescent COVID-19 originated in the United States, Italy and Spain. Nucleic acid was either cDNA or gDNA, and it came from T cells, B-cell-depleted T cells, or PBMCs.

Authors' data handling: Reference gene primer amplification in the assay estimated nucleated cell counts. TCRdb keeps only in-frame clones here, not all; method: immunoSEQ multiplex PCR. The V and J calls and clone size were taken over from that table, and D and trimming were inferred from the DNA. This table holds 250,000 to 300,000 clones, 80% to 90% found once. This CDR3 is 12 amino acids long. Trimming took off 8 bases at V and 6 bases at J, with 13 bases between the two ends. Looked up from germline, CDR1 is MNHEY and CDR2 is SVGAGI. Source material: peripheral blood. This receptor was taken from a woman between 65 and 79 years old with COVID-19, enrolled during active disease. This chain uses TRBV6-5 with TRBJ1-2; D is ambiguous. The CDR3 region has the DNA TGTGCCAGCCAGGCCCCACCCCATGGCTACACCTTC. Protein sequence: CASQAPPHGYTF.